This record looks at one T cell receptor beta chain sequence and its context. The entry originates in a study of control samples from healthy donors and cancer patients. The table came from immunoSEQ multiplex PCR; TCRdb's copy has only in-frame clones and leaves some out. This repertoire shows 89,000 or so clones, around 87% found once; its top ten account for about 18%. The ends lost 2 bases at V and 0 bases at J; junction bases unmatched: 4. The germline V gene has CDR1 KGHSH and CDR2 LQKENI. The CDR3 covers 16 residues. The sample was blood. The sequence was obtained from a man aged 45 to 65 in good health. The V and J genes are TRBV18 and TRBJ1-2; TRBD1 matches at 9 bases. For the CDR3, the DNA is TGTGCCAGCTCACCAAACACAGGGGGCGCTAACTATGGCTACACCTTC. Its protein product is CASSPNTGGANYGYTF.